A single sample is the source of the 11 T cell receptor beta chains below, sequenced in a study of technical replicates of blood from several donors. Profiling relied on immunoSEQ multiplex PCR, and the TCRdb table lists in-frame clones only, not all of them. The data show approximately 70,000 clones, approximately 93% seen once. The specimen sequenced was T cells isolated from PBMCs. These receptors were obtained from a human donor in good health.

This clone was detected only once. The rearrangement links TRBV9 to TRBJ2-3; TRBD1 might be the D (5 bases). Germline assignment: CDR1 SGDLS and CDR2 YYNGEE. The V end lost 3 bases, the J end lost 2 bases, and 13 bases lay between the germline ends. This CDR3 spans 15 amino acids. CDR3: CASSAQGVPTDTQYF. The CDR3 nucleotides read TGTGCCAGCAGCGCTCAAGGGGTCCCCACAGATACGCAGTATTTT.

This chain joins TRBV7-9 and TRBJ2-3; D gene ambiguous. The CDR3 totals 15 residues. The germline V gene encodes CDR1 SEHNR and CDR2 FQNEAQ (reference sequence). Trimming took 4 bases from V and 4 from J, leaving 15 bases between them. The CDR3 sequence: CASSSLALEPDTQYF. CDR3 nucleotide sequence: TGTGCCAGCAGCTCTCTTGCGCTAGAGCCAGATACGCAGTATTTT.

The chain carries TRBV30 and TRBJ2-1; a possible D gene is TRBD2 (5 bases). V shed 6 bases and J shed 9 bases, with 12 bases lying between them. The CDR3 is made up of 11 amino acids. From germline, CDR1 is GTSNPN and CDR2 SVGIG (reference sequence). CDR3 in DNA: TGTGCCTGTACACTAGTTGGTGAGCAGTTCTTC. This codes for CACTLVGEQFF.

For the CDR3, the DNA is TGTGCCAGCAGCTTTCAGCTAGCGGGAGACTCCGGGGAGCTGTTTTTT. Amino acid sequence: CASSFQLAGDSGELFF. This chain joins TRBV5-6 and TRBJ2-2, with TRBD2 matching over 10 bases. Germline V gene lookup returns CDR1 SGHDT and CDR2 YYEEEE. V lost 2 bases to trimming and J lost 6 bases; unmatched junction nucleotides: 7. The CDR3 has 16 amino acids.

CDR3 in DNA: TGCGCCAGCAGCCACCGAAAGACTCTCTACAATGAGCAGTTCTTC. It encodes CASSHRKTLYNEQFF. The J gene is TRBJ2-1, the V gene TRBV4-1; D unclear. CDR1 is MGHRA, CDR2 YSYEKL, per germline. The CDR3 runs to 15 residues. V lost 3 bases, J lost 3 bases, and 12 bases lay in between.

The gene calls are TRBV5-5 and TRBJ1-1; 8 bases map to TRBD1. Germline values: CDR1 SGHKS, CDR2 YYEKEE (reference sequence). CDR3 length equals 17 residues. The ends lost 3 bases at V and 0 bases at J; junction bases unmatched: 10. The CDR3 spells CASSSGTGEVLNTEAFF. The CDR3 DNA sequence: TGTGCCAGCAGCTCCGGGACAGGTGAAGTCCTGAACACTGAAGCTTTCTTT.

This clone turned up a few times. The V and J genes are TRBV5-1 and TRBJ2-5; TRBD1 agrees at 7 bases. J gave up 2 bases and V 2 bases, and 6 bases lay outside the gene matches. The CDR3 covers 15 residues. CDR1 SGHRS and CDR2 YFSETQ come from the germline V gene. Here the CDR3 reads CASSLQTGFQETQYF. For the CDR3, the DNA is TGCGCCAGCAGCTTACAGACAGGGTTTCAAGAGACCCAGTACTTC.

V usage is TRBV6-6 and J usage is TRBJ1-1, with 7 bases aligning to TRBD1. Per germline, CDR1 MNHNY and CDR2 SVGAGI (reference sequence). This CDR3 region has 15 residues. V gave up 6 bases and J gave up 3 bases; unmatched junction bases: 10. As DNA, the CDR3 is TGTGCCAGCAGCCTACCCTCGGGACAGTACACTGAAGCTTTCTTT. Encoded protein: CASSLPSGQYTEAFF.

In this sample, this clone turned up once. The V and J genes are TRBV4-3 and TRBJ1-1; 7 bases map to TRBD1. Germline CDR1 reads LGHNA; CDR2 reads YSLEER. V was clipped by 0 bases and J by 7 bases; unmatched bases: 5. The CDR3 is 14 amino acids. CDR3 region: CASSQEAGGFEAFF. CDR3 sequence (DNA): TGCGCCAGCAGCCAAGAGGCAGGGGGTTTTGAAGCTTTCTTT.

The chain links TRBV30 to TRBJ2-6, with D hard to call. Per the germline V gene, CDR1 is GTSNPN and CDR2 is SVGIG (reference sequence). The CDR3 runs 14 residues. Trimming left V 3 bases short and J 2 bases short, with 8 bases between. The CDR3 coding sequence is TGTGCCTGGAGACGGTTAGCTGGGGCCAACGTCCTGACTTTC. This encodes CAWRRLAGANVLTF.

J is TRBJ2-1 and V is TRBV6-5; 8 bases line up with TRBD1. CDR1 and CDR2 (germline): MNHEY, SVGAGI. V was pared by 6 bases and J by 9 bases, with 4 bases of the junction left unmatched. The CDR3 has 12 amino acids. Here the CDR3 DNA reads TGTGCCAGCAGCCGCACAGGGGGTGAGCAGTTCTTC. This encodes CASSRTGGEQFF.